These T cell receptor beta chains were read from a single sample in a study of blood T cells in healthy people across ages. MiXCR, run by TCRdb on the 5' RACE reads, gives a single entry per CDR3 protein. This table has about 560,000 distinct CDR3 sequences, about 27% appearing once. The same data also went into a second study, on T cells of mothers and their children.

The specimen was blood. The receptors come from a boy between 2 and 10 years old in good health. The CDR3 runs from the conserved cysteine through the conserved F or W. Each record gives: D gene, V gene, J gene, clone size, CDR3 DNA, CDR3 protein. The D gene is left open where the match is weak. Only some rows state a clone size, as once, few, many or a class for expanded clones.

>.|TRBV14|TRBJ2-7|few
TGTGCCAGCAGCCAAGGAGCACAGGTGCCCTCCTACGAGCAGTACTTC
CASSQGAQVPSYEQYF
>TRBD1|TRBV3-1|TRBJ2-1|few
TGTGCCAGCAGCCTAAACGGACAGGTTTACAATGAGCAGTTCTTC
CASSLNGQVYNEQFF
>TRBD2|TRBV7-2|TRBJ2-7|.
TGTGCCAGCAGCTTAGCGGGACTAGCGGGAGCCGAGCAGTACTTC
CASSLAGLAGAEQYF
>TRBD2|TRBV5-1|TRBJ2-3|.
TGCGCCAGCAGCTTGGGCTATACACGGATGGGAGGGCACACAGATACGCAGTATTTT
CASSLGYTRMGGHTDTQYF
>TRBD1|TRBV29-1|TRBJ2-6|few
TGCAGCGTTGTGACAGGGCCCGACCGTGGTGGGGCCAACGTCCTGACTTTC
CSVVTGPDRGGANVLTF
>.|TRBV6-2/TRBV6-3|TRBJ1-2|few
TGTGCCAGCAGCTCCGGGATAACCTATGGCTACACCTTC
CASSSGITYGYTF
>TRBD1|TRBV28|TRBJ1-1|few
TGTGCCAGCGGATCAGCGGACAGGGTCACTGAAGCTTTCTTT
CASGSADRVTEAFF
>.|TRBV4-3|TRBJ2-5|many
TGCGCCAGCAGACAGGACGTCACTGCAGCTAGGGAGACCCAGTACTTC
CASRQDVTAARETQYF
>.|TRBV19|TRBJ2-6|.
TGTGCCAGTAGTGTACAGGGCCCTGGGGCCAACGTCCTGACTTTC
CASSVQGPGANVLTF
>.|TRBV27|TRBJ1-2|few
TGTGCCAGCAGTTTTAGGGGGGGCTATGGCTACACCTTC
CASSFRGGYGYTF
>.|TRBV27|TRBJ2-4|once
TGTGCCAGCAGTTTAACGATTGCCAAAAACATTCAGTATTTC
CASSLTIAKNIQYF
>.|TRBV5-1|TRBJ2-7|.
TGCGCCAGCAGCTTGGGGTACGACTACGAGCAGTACTTC
CASSLGYDYEQYF
>TRBD1|TRBV7-8|TRBJ1-2|.
TGTGCCAGCAGTCGCAGTCCTGGGACAGACTATGGCTACACCTTC
CASSRSPGTDYGYTF
>TRBD2|TRBV20-1|TRBJ2-1|.
TGCAGTGCTCCTAGCAGCCCTCGGGCTAGCGGGGTCTATGAGCAGTTCTTC
CSAPSSPRASGVYEQFF
>.|TRBV18|TRBJ1-3|.
TGTGCCAGCTCACCAGTAACGCGCTCTGGAAACACCATATATTTT
CASSPVTRSGNTIYF
>TRBD2|TRBV6-5|TRBJ2-2|.
TGTGCCAGCAGTTCCTGGACTAGCGTAGGGTTCCGGGAGCTGTTTTTT
CASSSWTSVGFRELFF
>.|TRBV5-1|TRBJ2-5|.
TGCGCCAGCAGCGCGGGACGTCAAATACAAGAGACCCAGTACTTC
CASSAGRQIQETQYF
>TRBD2|TRBV7-2|TRBJ2-3|few
TGTGCCAGCAGCTACCGGGACTATAGCACAGATACGCAGTATTTT
CASSYRDYSTDTQYF
>.|TRBV5-6|TRBJ1-6|.
TGTGCCAGCAGCCTCGGCCCCAGGGAATGGTATTCACCCCTCCACTTT
CASSLGPREWYSPLHF